These 29 T cell receptor beta chains share one sample of origin, sequenced in a study of technical replicates of blood from several donors. The table came from immunoSEQ multiplex PCR; TCRdb's copy has only in-frame clones and leaves some out. The sample lists about 100,000 clones, under 97% occurring once. Material for sequencing was T cells isolated from PBMCs. These receptors were collected from a human donor in good health.

The chain employs TRBV19 and TRBJ2-2; possibly TRBD2 for D (7 bases). CDR1 is LNHDA, CDR2 SQIVND, per germline (reference sequence). The CDR3 is 15 residues long. Trimming took 6 bases from V and 4 from J, leaving 15 bases between them. The DNA for the CDR3 is TGTGCCAGTAGGGGGGGGCCCCTGGGCACCGGGGAGCTGTTTTTT. As protein: CASRGGPLGTGELFF.

V usage is TRBV4-1 and J usage is TRBJ1-5; the D gene is possibly TRBD1 (5 bases). This CDR3 spans 17 amino acids. Germline values: CDR1 MGHRA, CDR2 YSYEKL. Trimming left V 4 bases short and J 2 bases short, with 18 bases between. As DNA, the CDR3 is TGCGCCAGCAGCCGCCTCATTGCAGGGTTAGGCAATCAGCCCCAGCATTTT. Its translation: CASSRLIAGLGNQPQHF.

V is TRBV30 and J is TRBJ2-5; 8 bases align to TRBD2. The CDR3 runs to 17 residues. J gave up 0 bases and V 0 bases, and 9 bases lay outside the gene matches. Germline V CDR1 and CDR2: GTSNPN, SVGIG (reference sequence). The CDR3 loop reads CAWSVSAGGLYQETQYF. CDR3 bases: TGTGCCTGGAGTGTATCGGCGGGGGGATTGTACCAAGAGACCCAGTACTTC.

In its sample, this clone was seen once. This sequence joins TRBV30 and TRBJ2-5; 9 nucleotides line up with TRBD2. This CDR3 is built from 16 residues. Germline lookup yields CDR1 GTSNPN and CDR2 SVGIG (reference sequence). The V gene end was trimmed by 4 bases and the J gene end by 3 bases; junction bases not matched to a gene: 12. In nucleotides, the CDR3 is TGTGCCTGGAAGGTAGCGGGGGTCCCATGGGAAGAGACCCAGTACTTC. It translates to CAWKVAGVPWEETQYF.

CDR3 sequence reads: CASSLLVGGPFEKLFF. CDR3 coding DNA: TGTGCCAGCAGTTTATTGGTGGGGGGGCCTTTCGAAAAACTGTTTTTT. The chain links TRBV27 to TRBJ1-4; weak D call: TRBD1 (6 bases). V lost 1 base and J lost 8, with 17 bases in between. This CDR3 contains 16 residues. The germline V gene has CDR1 MNHEY and CDR2 SMNVEV (reference sequence). Full variable domain (rest looked up from reference TRBV27 and TRBJ1-4): EAQVTQNPRYLITVTGKKLTVTCSQNMNHEYMSWYRQDPGLGLRQIYYSMNVEVTDKGDVPEGYKVSRKEKRNFPLILESPSPNQTSLYFCASSLLVGGPFEKLFFGSGTQLSVL.

V is TRBV14 and J is TRBJ1-5; 7 nucleotides match TRBD1. V was clipped by 3 bases and J by 7 bases; unmatched bases: 3. In germline, CDR1 is SGHDN, CDR2 FVKESK. This CDR3 is built from 13 residues. Here the CDR3 reads CASSQTGNQPQHF. For the CDR3, the DNA is TGTGCCAGCAGCCAGACAGGGAACCAGCCCCAGCATTTT.

J is TRBJ2-7 and V is TRBV28; 11 bases agree with TRBD1. The CDR3 length is 17 residues. Germline V CDR1 and CDR2: MDHEN, SYDVKM. The V segment lost 1 base and the J segment 5 bases; nucleotides outside the gene matches: 10. This CDR3 is CASSLFLGGDRGNEQYF. DNA for the CDR3: TGTGCCAGCAGTTTATTTCTCGGTGGGGACAGGGGGAACGAGCAGTACTTC.

This clone was recorded once. The chain combines TRBV27 with TRBJ1-1; 7 positions match TRBD1. The germline V gene encodes CDR1 MNHEY and CDR2 SMNVEV (reference sequence). After removal of 10 bases from V and 4 bases from J, the junction contained 3 bases not matched to a gene. This CDR3 is built from 11 residues. The CDR3: CATTGATEAFF. The CDR3 coding sequence is TGTGCCACCACAGGGGCCACTGAAGCTTTCTTT.

This chain links TRBV7-9 with TRBJ1-1, with D perhaps matching TRBD1 (6 bases). Trimming cost V 5 bases and J 3 bases, with 16 bases left between them. Per the germline V gene, CDR1 is SEHNR and CDR2 is FQNEAQ (reference sequence). The CDR3 length is 15 residues. The CDR3 nucleotides read TGTGCCAGCAGCGTACCCAGGGGTGTGGACACTGAAGCTTTCTTT. Translating gives CASSVPRGVDTEAFF.

The rearrangement joins TRBV11-3 to TRBJ2-7; TRBD1 matches 7 bases. This CDR3 contains 14 residues. CDR1 and CDR2 (germline): SGHNT, YENEEA. V lost 3 bases to trimming and J lost 7 bases; unmatched junction nucleotides: 9. CDR3 protein: CASSLLQGSNEQYF. The DNA for the CDR3 is TGTGCCAGCAGCTTGTTACAGGGGTCAAATGAGCAGTACTTC.

The gene calls are TRBV6-1 and TRBJ1-5; a weak D match, TRBD1 (5 bases). Germline V gives CDR1 MNHNS, CDR2 SASEGT. Trimming shortened V by 0 bases and J by 0 bases, and 6 bases separated the two germline ends. The CDR3 loop spans 15 amino acids. The CDR3 bases are TGTGCCAGCAGTGAAGCCGGGGGTAGCAATCAGCCCCAGCATTTT. It codes for CASSEAGGSNQPQHF.

The chain combines TRBV7-2 with TRBJ2-1, with TRBD2 matching 8 bases. V dropped 6 bases and J dropped 8; count of bases not matched to a gene: 6. CDR1 and CDR2 from the germline V gene are SGHTA and FQGNSA. The CDR3 is made up of 13 amino acids. CDR3 amino acids: CASRPGLVHEQFF. CDR3 nucleotide sequence: TGTGCCAGCAGGCCGGGACTAGTACATGAGCAGTTCTTC.

V and J are TRBV9 and TRBJ2-1, with 7 bases aligning to TRBD1. The CDR3 sequence is 16 residues long. Germline V CDR1 and CDR2: SGDLS, YYNGEE. Trimming took 4 bases from V and 4 from J; bases not matched to a gene: 11. The CDR3 region is CASSLGGALPYNEQFF. The CDR3 DNA is TGTGCCAGCAGCTTAGGGGGCGCCCTTCCTTACAATGAGCAGTTCTTC.

The rearrangement joins TRBV7-9 to TRBJ2-7, with D possibly matching TRBD1 (7 bases). V lost 5 bases and J lost 2, with 13 bases in between. The germline V gene has CDR1 SEHNR and CDR2 FQNEAQ (reference sequence). The CDR3 runs 14 residues. The CDR3 nucleotides read TGTGCCAGCAGCCCGCAGGGGGGCGCCTACGAGCAGTACTTC. It yields the protein CASSPQGGAYEQYF. Full variable domain (outside the CDR3, taken from reference TRBV7-9 and TRBJ2-7): DTGVSQNPRHKITKRGQNVTFRCDPISEHNRLYWYRQTLGQGPEFLTYFQNEAQLEKSRLLSDRFSAERPKGSFSTLEIQRTEQGDSAMYLCASSPQGGAYEQYFGPGTRLTVT.

The CDR3, as DNA: TGTGCCAGCAGCAAGGAAAGGGACTACTGGAACACCATATATTTT. It is translated as CASSKERDYWNTIYF. The rearrangement uses TRBV7-8 and TRBJ1-3; tentatively, D is TRBD1 (5 bases). CDR3 length: 15 amino acids. The V gene's germline CDR1 is SGHVS and CDR2 FQNEAQ. V lost 5 bases to trimming and J lost 7 bases, with 18 bases between them.

The CDR3: CASGQSGGNTEAFF. CDR3 coding DNA: TGTGCCAGCGGACAGAGCGGGGGGAACACTGAAGCTTTCTTT. The gene calls are TRBV7-8 and TRBJ1-1; D may be TRBD1 (6 bases). The V and J ends lost 8 bases and 1 base respectively, with 14 bases between them. Germline CDR1 is SGHVS and CDR2 is FQNEAQ. The CDR3 has 14 amino acids.

The genes are TRBV27 and TRBJ2-7, with 11 positions matching TRBD1. Trimming removed 5 bases from V and 6 bases from J; junction bases left unmatched: 6. The CDR3 runs to 14 residues. Germline V gene sequence: CDR1 MNHEY, CDR2 SMNVEV (reference sequence). Here the CDR3 reads CASSTWTGGVEQYF. In nucleotides, the CDR3 is TGTGCCAGCAGTACCTGGACAGGGGGCGTCGAGCAGTACTTC.

This chain joins TRBV4-1 and TRBJ2-3; TRBD2 agrees at 10 bases. The CDR3 is made up of 18 amino acids. Germline trimming cut 1 base from V and 6 bases from J; bases unmatched to any gene: 13. Germline assignment: CDR1 MGHRA and CDR2 YSYEKL. CDR3 amino acids: CASSQVAGLAGEQDTQYF. The CDR3 DNA is TGCGCCAGCAGCCAAGTTGCTGGGCTAGCGGGAGAGCAGGATACGCAGTATTTT.

V usage is TRBV4-1 and J usage is TRBJ2-1; D ambiguous. CDR3 size: 13 residues. Per germline, CDR1 MGHRA and CDR2 YSYEKL. V lost 3 bases, J lost 7 bases, and 10 bases lay in between. This CDR3 is CASSQVWRNEQFF. The DNA for the CDR3 is TGCGCCAGCAGCCAGGTCTGGCGGAATGAGCAGTTCTTC.

The genes are TRBV28 and TRBJ2-7; D perhaps matches TRBD1 (6 bases). This CDR3 has 13 residues. Per germline, CDR1 MDHEN and CDR2 SYDVKM. V was trimmed by 6 bases and J by 4 bases, leaving 13 bases between them. CDR3 sequence (DNA): TGTGCCAGCAGCCCCGGACAGCCGTACGAGCAGTACTTC. Residues: CASSPGQPYEQYF. Full variable domain (missing parts from reference TRBV28 and TRBJ2-7): DVKVTQSSRYLVKRTGEKVFLECVQDMDHENMFWYRQDPGLGLRLIYFSYDVKMKEKGDIPEGYSVSREKKERFSLILESASTNQTSMYLCASSPGQPYEQYFGPGTRLTVT.

The genes are TRBV30 and TRBJ2-7, with D maybe TRBD2 (6 bases). Germline-derived CDR1 and CDR2 are GTSNPN and SVGIG (reference sequence). Trimming shortened V by 0 bases and J by 5 bases, and 14 bases separated the two germline ends. The CDR3 length is 14 residues. The CDR3 coding sequence is TGTGCCTGGAGTGTTTGGGGAGGACGTAACGAGCAGTACTTC. Its translation is CAWSVWGGRNEQYF. Together with reference TRBV30 and TRBJ2-7, the CDR3 gives the full variable domain: SQTIHQWPATLVQPVGSPLSLECTVEGTSNPNLYWYRQAAGRGLQLLFYSVGIGQISSEVPQNLSASRPQDRQFILSSKKLLLSDSGFYLCAWSVWGGRNEQYFGPGTRLTVT.

The chain recombines TRBV7-2 with TRBJ1-5; 7 bases map to TRBD1. Per germline, CDR1 SGHTA and CDR2 FQGNSA. Trimming took 1 base from V and 4 from J; bases not matched to a gene: 7. The CDR3 is 16 residues long. The CDR3 DNA sequence: TGTGCCAGCAGCTTAGGGGGGACAGCGAATAATCAGCCCCAGCATTTT. This codes for CASSLGGTANNQPQHF.

The chain employs TRBV11-3 and TRBJ1-4; D perhaps matches TRBD1 (6 bases). Germline V lookup: CDR1 SGHNT, CDR2 YENEEA. V was cut by 4 bases and J by 8 bases, with 14 bases left in between. The CDR3 consists of 14 residues. The CDR3 nucleotides read TGTGCCAGCAGCTCACGGGGGGGCGGGGAAAAACTGTTTTTT. This sequence encodes CASSSRGGGEKLFF. Filled out from reference TRBV11-3 and TRBJ1-4, the complete variable domain reads EAGVVQSPRYKIIEKKQPVAFWCNPISGHNTLYWYLQNLGQGPELLIRYENEEAVDDSQLPKDRFSAERLKGVDSTLKIQPAELGDSAVYLCASSSRGGGEKLFFGSGTQLSVL.

This clone was picked up one time. The rearrangement uses TRBV6-1 and TRBJ2-6; 10 nucleotides agree with TRBD1. The ends lost 4 bases at V and 7 bases at J; junction bases unmatched: 7. The CDR3 runs to 16 residues. In germline, CDR1 is MNHNS, CDR2 SASEGT. CDR3: CASSAFGQGGANVLTF. In nucleotides, the CDR3 is TGTGCCAGCAGTGCGTTCGGACAGGGGGGAGCCAACGTCCTGACTTTC.

This chain joins TRBV11-3 and TRBJ2-2; 14 bases map to TRBD2. The V and J ends lost 4 bases and 1 base, in that order; junction bases with no gene match: 8. CDR1 is SGHNT and CDR2 is YENEEA in the germline V gene. The CDR3 loop spans 19 amino acids. CDR3 sequence (DNA): TGTGCCAGCAGCTCCTCAGGGACTAGCGGGAGCGTGAACACCGGGGAGCTGTTTTTT. Amino acids: CASSSSGTSGSVNTGELFF.

This chain uses TRBV28 with TRBJ1-5; TRBD1 agrees at 7 bases. Germline CDR1 and CDR2: MDHEN and SYDVKM. With V trimmed by 5 bases and J by 6 bases, 7 bases remained unmatched. The CDR3 sequence is 14 residues long. The CDR3 region has the DNA TGTGCCAGCAGTCTATACAGGGGAGGTCAGCCCCAGCATTTT. Translation gives CASSLYRGGQPQHF.

The chain carries TRBV4-1 and TRBJ1-5; D unresolved. The CDR3 spans 16 residues. The ends were cut back, 0 bases at V and 6 bases at J, with 15 bases in the middle. CDR1 and CDR2 (germline): MGHRA, YSYEKL. CDR3 nucleotides: TGCGCCAGCAGCCAAGATGGGAGAGGAATGGGTCAGCCCCAGCATTTT. It yields the protein CASSQDGRGMGQPQHF.

This chain connects TRBV9 to TRBJ1-4; 7 bases agree with TRBD1. The CDR3 totals 14 residues. The V segment lost 4 bases and the J segment 6 bases; nucleotides outside the gene matches: 6. Germline assignment: CDR1 SGDLS and CDR2 YYNGEE. Here the CDR3 reads CASSPGTAYEKLFF. The CDR3 DNA reads as TGTGCCAGCAGCCCCGGGACAGCCTATGAAAAACTGTTTTTT.

The chain is built from TRBV5-1 and TRBJ2-5; 10 nucleotides line up with TRBD1. CDR3 length: 14 amino acids. V was clipped by 6 bases and J by 1 base; unmatched bases: 3. Germline values: CDR1 SGHRS, CDR2 YFSETQ. The CDR3: CASTGDRGQETQYF. CDR3 DNA sequence: TGCGCCAGCACCGGGGACAGGGGCCAAGAGACCCAGTACTTC.